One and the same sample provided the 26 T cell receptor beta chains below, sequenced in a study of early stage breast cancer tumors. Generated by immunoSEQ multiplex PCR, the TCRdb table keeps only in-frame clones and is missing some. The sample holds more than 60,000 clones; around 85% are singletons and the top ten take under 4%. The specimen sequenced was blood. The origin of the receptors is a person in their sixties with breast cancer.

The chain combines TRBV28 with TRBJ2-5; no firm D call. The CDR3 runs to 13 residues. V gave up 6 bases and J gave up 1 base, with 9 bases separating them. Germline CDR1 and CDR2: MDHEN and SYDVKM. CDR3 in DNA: TGTGCCAGCAGCCGTTATGGCCAAGAGACCCAGTACTTC. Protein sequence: CASSRYGQETQYF.

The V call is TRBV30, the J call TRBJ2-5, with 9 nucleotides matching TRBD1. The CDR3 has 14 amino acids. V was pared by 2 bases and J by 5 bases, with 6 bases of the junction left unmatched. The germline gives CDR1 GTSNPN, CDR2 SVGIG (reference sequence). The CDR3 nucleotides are TGTGCCTGGAGTACCGGGACAGGGATCGAGACCCAGTACTTC. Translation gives CAWSTGTGIETQYF.

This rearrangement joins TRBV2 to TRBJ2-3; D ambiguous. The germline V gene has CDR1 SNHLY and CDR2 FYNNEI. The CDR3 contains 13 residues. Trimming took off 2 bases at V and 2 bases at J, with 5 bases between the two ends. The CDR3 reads CASSETDTDTQYF. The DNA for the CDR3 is TGTGCCAGCAGTGAAACGGACACAGATACGCAGTATTTT. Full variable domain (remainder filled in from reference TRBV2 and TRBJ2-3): EPEVTQTPSHQVTQMGQEVILRCVPISNHLYFYWYRQILGQKVEFLVSFYNNEISEKSEIFDDQFSVERPDGSNFTLKIRSTKLEDSAMYFCASSETDTDTQYFGPGTRLTVL.

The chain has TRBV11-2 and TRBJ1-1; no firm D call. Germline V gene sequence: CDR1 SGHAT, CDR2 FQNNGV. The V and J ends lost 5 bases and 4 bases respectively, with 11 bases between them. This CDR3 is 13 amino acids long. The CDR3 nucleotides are TGTGCCAGCAGCCCGTTCGCGGGCACTGAAGCTTTCTTT. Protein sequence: CASSPFAGTEAFF. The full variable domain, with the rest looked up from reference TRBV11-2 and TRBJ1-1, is EAGVAQSPRYKIIEKRQSVAFWCNPISGHATLYWYQQILGQGPKLLIQFQNNGVVDDSQLPKDRFSAERLKGVDSTLKIQPAKLEDSAVYLCASSPFAGTEAFFGQGTRLTVV.

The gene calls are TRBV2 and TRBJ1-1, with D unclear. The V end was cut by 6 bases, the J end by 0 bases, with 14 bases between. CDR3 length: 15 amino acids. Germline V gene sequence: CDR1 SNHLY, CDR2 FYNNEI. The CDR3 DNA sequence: TGTGCCAGCAGCGATCAAGGACGGATGAACACTGAAGCTTTCTTT. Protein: CASSDQGRMNTEAFF.

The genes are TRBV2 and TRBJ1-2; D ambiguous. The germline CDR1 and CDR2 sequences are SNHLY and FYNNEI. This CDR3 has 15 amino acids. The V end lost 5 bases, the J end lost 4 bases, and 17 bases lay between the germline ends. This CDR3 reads CASSRTGNTGYGYTF. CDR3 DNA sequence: TGTGCCAGCAGTAGAACCGGGAATACCGGCTATGGCTACACCTTC.

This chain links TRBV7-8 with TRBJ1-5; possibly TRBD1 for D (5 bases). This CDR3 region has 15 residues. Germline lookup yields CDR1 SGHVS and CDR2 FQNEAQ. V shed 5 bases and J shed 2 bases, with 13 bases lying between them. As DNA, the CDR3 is TGTGCCAGCAGCCCCGACGGGACTCGCAATCAGCCCCAGCATTTT. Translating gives CASSPDGTRNQPQHF.

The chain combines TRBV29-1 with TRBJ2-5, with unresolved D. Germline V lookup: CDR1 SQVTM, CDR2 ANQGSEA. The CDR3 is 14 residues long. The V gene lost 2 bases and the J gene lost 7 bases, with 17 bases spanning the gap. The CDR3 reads CSVEPSTNVGTQYF. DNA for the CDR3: TGCAGCGTTGAACCTAGTACCAATGTTGGGACCCAGTACTTC. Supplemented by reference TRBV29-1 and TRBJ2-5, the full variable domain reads SAVISQKPSRDICQRGTSLTIQCQVDSQVTMMFWYRQQPGQSLTLIATANQGSEATYESGFVIDKFPISRPNLTFSTLTVSNMSPEDSSIYLCSVEPSTNVGTQYFGPGTRLLVL.

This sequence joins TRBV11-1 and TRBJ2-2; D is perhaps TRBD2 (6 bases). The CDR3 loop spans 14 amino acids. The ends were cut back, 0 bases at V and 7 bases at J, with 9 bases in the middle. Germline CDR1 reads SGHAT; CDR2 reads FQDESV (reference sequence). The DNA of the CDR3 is TGTGCCAGCAGCTTAGCGGAGGGGTACGGGGAGCTGTTTTTT. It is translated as CASSLAEGYGELFF.

CDR3 coding DNA: TGTGCCAGTACCACAGGGGCAGGTGGCACTGAAGCTTTCTTT. Encoded protein: CASTTGAGGTEAFF. The chain is built from TRBV19 and TRBJ1-1; 7 bases match TRBD1. The CDR3 consists of 14 residues. V dropped 7 bases and J dropped 4; count of bases not matched to a gene: 9. CDR1 and CDR2 from the germline V gene are LNHDA and SQIVND (reference sequence).

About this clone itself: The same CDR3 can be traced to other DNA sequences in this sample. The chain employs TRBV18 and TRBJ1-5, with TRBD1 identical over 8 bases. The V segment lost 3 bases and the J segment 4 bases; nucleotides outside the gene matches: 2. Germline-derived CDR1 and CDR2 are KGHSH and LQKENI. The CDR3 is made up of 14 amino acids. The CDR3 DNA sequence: TGTGCCAGCTCACCTGGACAGGGAAATCAGCCCCAGCATTTT. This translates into CASSPGQGNQPQHF.

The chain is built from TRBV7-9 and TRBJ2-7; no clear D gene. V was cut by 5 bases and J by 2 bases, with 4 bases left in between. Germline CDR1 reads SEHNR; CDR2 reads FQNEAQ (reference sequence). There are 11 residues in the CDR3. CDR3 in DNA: TGTGCCAGCAGCCTTACCTACGAGCAGTACTTC. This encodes CASSLTYEQYF.

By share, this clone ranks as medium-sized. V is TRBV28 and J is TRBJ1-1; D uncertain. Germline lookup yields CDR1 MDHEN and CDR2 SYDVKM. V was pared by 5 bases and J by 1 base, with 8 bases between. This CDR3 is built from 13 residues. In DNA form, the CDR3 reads TGTGCCAGCAGTAGTATTACGAACACTGAAGCTTTCTTT. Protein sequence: CASSSITNTEAFF.

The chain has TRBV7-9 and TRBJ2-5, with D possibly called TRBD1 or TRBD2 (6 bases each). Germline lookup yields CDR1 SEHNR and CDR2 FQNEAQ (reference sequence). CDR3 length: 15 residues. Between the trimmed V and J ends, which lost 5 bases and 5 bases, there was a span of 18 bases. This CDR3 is CASSTGTGGRETQYF. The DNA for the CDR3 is TGTGCCAGCAGCACCGGGACCGGGGGCCGGGAGACCCAGTACTTC. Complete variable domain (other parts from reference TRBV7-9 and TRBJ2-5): DTGVSQNPRHKITKRGQNVTFRCDPISEHNRLYWYRQTLGQGPEFLTYFQNEAQLEKSRLLSDRFSAERPKGSFSTLEIQRTEQGDSAMYLCASSTGTGGRETQYFGPGTRLLVL.

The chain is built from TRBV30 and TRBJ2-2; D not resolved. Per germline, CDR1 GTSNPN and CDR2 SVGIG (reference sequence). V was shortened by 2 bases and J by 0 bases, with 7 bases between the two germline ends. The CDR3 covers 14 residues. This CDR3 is CAWSKSTNTGELFF. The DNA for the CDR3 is TGTGCCTGGAGTAAATCCACGAACACCGGGGAGCTGTTTTTT.

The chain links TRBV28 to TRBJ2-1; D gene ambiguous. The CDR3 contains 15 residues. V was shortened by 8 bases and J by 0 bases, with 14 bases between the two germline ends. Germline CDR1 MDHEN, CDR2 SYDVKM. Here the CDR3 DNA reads TGTGCCAGCGATATGGGCTCGAGCTCCTACAATGAGCAGTTCTTC. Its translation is CASDMGSSSYNEQFF.

CDR3 loop: CASSSGSGGGETQYF. In DNA form, the CDR3 reads TGCGCCAGCAGCTCGGGTAGCGGGGGGGGAGAGACCCAGTACTTC. V is TRBV5-1 and J is TRBJ2-5, with TRBD2 identical over 11 bases. Germline V gene sequence: CDR1 SGHRS, CDR2 YFSETQ. This CDR3 is 15 amino acids long. Trimming removed 3 bases from V and 4 bases from J; junction bases left unmatched: 5.

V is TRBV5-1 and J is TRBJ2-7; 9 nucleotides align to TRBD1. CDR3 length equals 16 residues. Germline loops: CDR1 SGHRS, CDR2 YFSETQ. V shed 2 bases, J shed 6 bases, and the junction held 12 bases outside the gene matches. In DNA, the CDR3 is TGCGCCAGCAGCTTATCGCCGGGACAGGGTTTTTCCGAGCAGTACTTC. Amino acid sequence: CASSLSPGQGFSEQYF.

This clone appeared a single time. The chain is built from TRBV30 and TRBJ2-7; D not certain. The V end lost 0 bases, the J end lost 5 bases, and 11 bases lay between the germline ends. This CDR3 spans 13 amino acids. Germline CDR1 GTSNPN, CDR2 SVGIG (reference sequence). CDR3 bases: TGTGCCTGGAGTGTATACCAATATGACGAGCAGTACTTC. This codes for CAWSVYQYDEQYF. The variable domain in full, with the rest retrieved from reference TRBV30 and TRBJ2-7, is SQTIHQWPATLVQPVGSPLSLECTVEGTSNPNLYWYRQAAGRGLQLLFYSVGIGQISSEVPQNLSASRPQDRQFILSSKKLLLSDSGFYLCAWSVYQYDEQYFGPGTRLTVT.

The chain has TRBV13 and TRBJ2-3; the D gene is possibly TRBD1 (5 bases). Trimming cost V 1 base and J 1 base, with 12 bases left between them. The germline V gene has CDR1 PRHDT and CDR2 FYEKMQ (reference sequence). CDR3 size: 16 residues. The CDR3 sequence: CASSLASGIRTDTQYF. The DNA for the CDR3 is TGTGCCAGCAGCTTAGCATCAGGGATCCGCACAGATACGCAGTATTTT.

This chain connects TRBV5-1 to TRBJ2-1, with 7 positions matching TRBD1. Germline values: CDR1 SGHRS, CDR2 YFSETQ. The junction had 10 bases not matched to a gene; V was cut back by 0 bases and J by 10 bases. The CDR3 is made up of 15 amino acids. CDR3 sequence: CASSLVATGLREQFF. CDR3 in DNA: TGCGCCAGCAGCTTGGTAGCGACAGGGTTGAGGGAGCAGTTCTTC.

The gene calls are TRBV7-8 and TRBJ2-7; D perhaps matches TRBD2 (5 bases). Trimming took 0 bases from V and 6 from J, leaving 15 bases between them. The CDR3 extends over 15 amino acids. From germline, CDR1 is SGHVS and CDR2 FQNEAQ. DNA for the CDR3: TGTGCCAGCAGCTTAGCGCGGGTGTCTGTCGTCGAGCAGTACTTC. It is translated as CASSLARVSVVEQYF.

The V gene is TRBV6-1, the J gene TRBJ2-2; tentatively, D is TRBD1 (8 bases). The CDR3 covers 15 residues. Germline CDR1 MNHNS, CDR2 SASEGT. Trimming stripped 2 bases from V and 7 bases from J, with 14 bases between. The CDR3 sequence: CASSELQGEGGELFF. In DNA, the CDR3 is TGTGCCAGCAGTGAATTACAGGGGGAGGGCGGGGAGCTGTTTTTT.

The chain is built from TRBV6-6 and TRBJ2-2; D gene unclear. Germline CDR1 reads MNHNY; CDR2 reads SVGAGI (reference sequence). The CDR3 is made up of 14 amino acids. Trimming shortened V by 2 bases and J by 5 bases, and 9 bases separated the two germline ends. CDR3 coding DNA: TGTGCCAGCAGTTACGAAGGATCGACCGGGGAGCTGTTTTTT. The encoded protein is CASSYEGSTGELFF.

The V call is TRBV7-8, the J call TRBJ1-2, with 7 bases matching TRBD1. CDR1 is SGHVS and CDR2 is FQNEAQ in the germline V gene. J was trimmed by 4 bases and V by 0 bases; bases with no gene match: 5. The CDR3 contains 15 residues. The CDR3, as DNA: TGTGCCAGCAGCTTAGCTGGGGACAGTCCCTATGGCTACACCTTC. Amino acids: CASSLAGDSPYGYTF.

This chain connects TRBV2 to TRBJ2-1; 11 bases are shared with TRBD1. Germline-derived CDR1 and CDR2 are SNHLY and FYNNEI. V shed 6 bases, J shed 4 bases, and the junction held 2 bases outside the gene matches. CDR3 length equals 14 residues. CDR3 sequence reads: CASRDRGPYNEQFF. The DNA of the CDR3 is TGTGCCAGCAGGGACAGGGGGCCGTACAATGAGCAGTTCTTC.